This TCR beta chain was recorded in a study of blood T cells in healthy people across ages. Study-wide context: Per every two T cells, about one barcoded beta molecule was captured by template switching. Study results and caveats: A roughly linear age-dependent decrease characterized TCR beta diversity per million T cells.

Together with a sample-barcoded 5' primer, a J-beta primer mix was included in a second PCR lasting about 7 to 11 cycles. MiXCR, run by TCRdb on the 5' RACE reads, gives a single entry per CDR3 protein. The table lists some 880,000 distinct CDR3 sequences, approximately 35% of them singletons. About this clonotype itself: Its antigen remains unidentified.

Germline V gene sequence: CDR1 SGDLS, CDR2 YYNGEE. The CDR3 contains 15 residues. Deletions cut 4 bases from V and 3 bases from J, with 17 bases between. Isolated per sample were at least 6 million PBMCs. This chain connects TRBV9 to TRBJ2-7; D may correspond to TRBD1 or TRBD2 (5 bases each). The sample was blood. The clonotype comes from a young man in good health. The CDR3: CASSHRKGTGYEQYF. In DNA form, the CDR3 reads TGTGCCAGCAGCCATCGGAAAGGGACGGGCTACGAGCAGTACTTC. Drawing the rest from reference TRBV9 and TRBJ2-7, the complete variable domain is DSGVTQTPKHLITATGQRVTLRCSPRSGDLSVYWYQQSLDQGLQFLIQYYNGEERAKGNILERFSAQQFPDLHSELNLSSLELGDSALYFCASSHRKGTGYEQYFGPGTRLTVT.